This T cell receptor beta chain came from a study of cytomegalovirus exposure and HLA in healthy donors. Across the study: Sequencing of some 200 million T cells in an earlier analysis found 90 million to 120 million unique TCR beta sequences.

Notes on this clone: The target antigen is unknown.

The CDR3 contains 15 residues. CDR1 is MNHEY, CDR2 SVGAGI, per germline. V trimming: 2 bases; J trimming: 1 base; junction bases outside the gene matches: 3. The study, taken as a whole, reports: Later work associated roughly 17,000 TCR beta sequences with HLA alleles at 0.05 false discovery rate. There were 150 or so TCR beta chains listed as cytomegalovirus-associated.

The primer mix had 60 Vbeta and 13 Jbeta primers. Method: immunoSEQ multiplex PCR; TCRdb's copy keeps in-frame clones and lacks some. Its clone listing holds around 33,000 clones. This sequence was found in a man aged 35-49 years in good health and CMV-seronegative. The sample consisted of PBMCs. The V gene is TRBV6-5, the J gene TRBJ2-7; TRBD2 matches at 9 bases. The CDR3: CASSYMGLASYEQYF. The DNA of the CDR3 is TGTGCCAGCAGTTACATGGGACTAGCTTCCTACGAGCAGTACTTC.